Listed below are T cell receptor beta chains from one sample, sequenced in a study of PD-L1 blockade in urothelial cancer. TCRdb's copy holds only in-frame clones and misses some; the assay was immunoSEQ multiplex PCR. The sample lists about 25,000 clones, 84% occurring once. Sample: PBMCs, taken around atezolizumab (anti-PD-L1) treatment. The receptors stem from a man between 65 and 79 years old with urothelial cancer. CDR3s include the opening cysteine and the closing phenylalanine or tryptophan. Each record gives: D gene, V gene, clone size, J gene, CDR3 protein, CDR3 DNA. A D gene is named only where the DNA matches it firmly. Not every row has a clone size; where given, it reads once, few, many or a size class.

d_call: TRBD1; v_call: TRBV29-1; clone_size: few; j_call: TRBJ1-4; cdr3_aa: CSVDKGDSLGEKLFF; cdr3_nt: TGCAGCGTTGATAAGGGGGACAGCTTAGGTGAAAAACTGTTTTTT
d_call: TRBD1; v_call: TRBV4-1; clone_size: .; j_call: TRBJ2-1; cdr3_aa: CASSHLGTGVDNEQFF; cdr3_nt: TGCGCCAGCAGCCACCTAGGGACAGGGGTAGACAATGAGCAGTTCTTC
d_call: .; v_call: TRBV18; clone_size: .; j_call: TRBJ2-7; cdr3_aa: CASSPDAWTTSYEQYF; cdr3_nt: TGTGCCAGCTCACCAGACGCCTGGACTACCTCCTACGAGCAGTACTTC
d_call: .; v_call: TRBV14; clone_size: .; j_call: TRBJ2-7; cdr3_aa: CAVADGAYEQYF; cdr3_nt: TGTGCGGTTGCAGACGGAGCCTACGAGCAGTACTTC
d_call: .; v_call: TRBV5-1; clone_size: .; j_call: TRBJ2-1; cdr3_aa: CASSRNRDYNEQFF; cdr3_nt: TGCGCCAGCAGCAGGAACCGGGACTACAATGAGCAGTTCTTC
d_call: .; v_call: TRBV28; clone_size: .; j_call: TRBJ2-1; cdr3_aa: CASSFRFYEQFF; cdr3_nt: TGTGCCAGCAGTTTCCGTTTTTATGAGCAGTTCTTC
d_call: .; v_call: TRBV27; clone_size: .; j_call: TRBJ2-1; cdr3_aa: CASSLAPAYNEQFF; cdr3_nt: TGTGCCAGCAGTTTAGCCCCAGCCTACAATGAGCAGTTCTTC
d_call: .; v_call: TRBV29-1; clone_size: .; j_call: TRBJ1-5; cdr3_aa: CSVGQLNQPQHF; cdr3_nt: TGCAGCGTCGGACAGTTAAATCAGCCCCAGCATTTT
d_call: .; v_call: TRBV10-2; clone_size: few; j_call: TRBJ1-4; cdr3_aa: CASSESLTELFF; cdr3_nt: TGCGCCAGCAGTGAGTCCCTTACAGAACTGTTTTTT
d_call: .; v_call: TRBV19; clone_size: .; j_call: TRBJ1-3; cdr3_aa: CASSTARLEDNTIYF; cdr3_nt: TGTGCCAGTAGTACGGCCCGGCTTGAGGATAACACCATATATTTT
d_call: TRBD1; v_call: TRBV19; clone_size: .; j_call: TRBJ2-2; cdr3_aa: CASELGQGIGELFF; cdr3_nt: TGTGCCAGTGAACTGGGACAGGGGATCGGGGAGCTGTTTTTT
d_call: .; v_call: TRBV4-1; clone_size: .; j_call: TRBJ2-1; cdr3_aa: CASSQDPPFSNEQFF; cdr3_nt: TGCGCCAGCAGCCAAGACCCTCCCTTTAGCAATGAGCAGTTCTTC
d_call: .; v_call: TRBV5-6; clone_size: .; j_call: TRBJ2-2; cdr3_aa: CASSFPGGELFF; cdr3_nt: TGTGCCAGCAGCTTCCCGGGCGGGGAGCTGTTTTTT
d_call: .; v_call: TRBV30; clone_size: few; j_call: TRBJ2-2; cdr3_aa: CAWSVGGSGELFF; cdr3_nt: TGTGCCTGGAGTGTAGGGGGATCCGGGGAGCTGTTTTTT
d_call: TRBD2; v_call: TRBV4-1; clone_size: .; j_call: TRBJ2-5; cdr3_aa: CASSQDSGGPGETQYF; cdr3_nt: TGCGCCAGCAGCCAAGATTCGGGAGGGCCGGGAGAGACCCAGTACTTC
d_call: .; v_call: TRBV15; clone_size: .; j_call: TRBJ1-3; cdr3_aa: CATSSQGQTSGNTIYF; cdr3_nt: TGTGCCACCAGCAGCCAAGGACAGACCTCAGGAAACACCATATATTTT
d_call: TRBD2; v_call: TRBV28; clone_size: .; j_call: TRBJ2-1; cdr3_aa: CASRFGLAGEQFF; cdr3_nt: TGTGCCAGCAGATTTGGACTAGCGGGGGAGCAGTTCTTC
d_call: .; v_call: TRBV5-1; clone_size: .; j_call: TRBJ2-3; cdr3_aa: CASSLEGGVSTDTQYF; cdr3_nt: TGCGCCAGCAGCTTGGAAGGAGGGGTTAGCACAGATACGCAGTATTTT
d_call: .; v_call: TRBV27; clone_size: .; j_call: TRBJ2-3; cdr3_aa: CASSLNRPFTDTQYF; cdr3_nt: TGTGCCAGCAGTTTAAACAGGCCCTTCACAGATACGCAGTATTTT
d_call: TRBD1; v_call: TRBV5-1; clone_size: .; j_call: TRBJ2-1; cdr3_aa: CASSSTGQGSLNEQFF; cdr3_nt: TGCGCCAGCAGCTCGACGGGACAGGGATCCCTCAATGAGCAGTTCTTC
d_call: .; v_call: TRBV9; clone_size: .; j_call: TRBJ2-2; cdr3_aa: CASSPGPTGELFF; cdr3_nt: TGTGCCAGCAGCCCTGGGCCCACCGGGGAGCTGTTTTTT
d_call: TRBD2; v_call: TRBV6-1; clone_size: .; j_call: TRBJ2-7; cdr3_aa: CASSPGRFSSYEQYF; cdr3_nt: TGTGCCAGCAGTCCCGGGAGGTTTAGTTCCTACGAGCAGTACTTC
d_call: .; v_call: TRBV19; clone_size: .; j_call: TRBJ2-5; cdr3_aa: CASSIVGGEETQYF; cdr3_nt: TGTGCCAGTAGTATAGTGGGCGGGGAAGAGACCCAGTACTTC
d_call: TRBD2; v_call: TRBV25-1; clone_size: .; j_call: TRBJ2-2; cdr3_aa: CASSAGGTGELFF; cdr3_nt: TGTGCCAGCAGTGCCGGGGGGACCGGGGAGCTGTTTTTT
d_call: TRBD1; v_call: TRBV28; clone_size: .; j_call: TRBJ2-1; cdr3_aa: CASSLTGQGADNEQFF; cdr3_nt: TGTGCCAGCAGTTTAACGGGACAGGGGGCTGACAATGAGCAGTTCTTC
d_call: TRBD2; v_call: TRBV7-7; clone_size: .; j_call: TRBJ2-1; cdr3_aa: CASGRPGGEQFF; cdr3_nt: TGTGCTAGCGGTCGGCCGGGAGGTGAGCAGTTCTTC
d_call: .; v_call: TRBV28; clone_size: .; j_call: TRBJ2-5; cdr3_aa: CASSLSGREETQYF; cdr3_nt: TGTGCCAGCAGTTTATCCGGCAGGGAAGAGACCCAGTACTTC
d_call: .; v_call: TRBV21-1; clone_size: .; j_call: TRBJ2-1; cdr3_aa: CASSKVPGAGNEQFF; cdr3_nt: TGTGCCAGCAGCAAAGTCCCGGGAGCGGGCAATGAGCAGTTCTTC
d_call: .; v_call: TRBV27; clone_size: .; j_call: TRBJ2-4; cdr3_aa: CASSSQGGIQYF; cdr3_nt: TGTGCCAGCAGTTCGCAGGGGGGCATTCAGTACTTC
d_call: .; v_call: TRBV7-9; clone_size: once; j_call: TRBJ2-3; cdr3_aa: CASSYNAGTDTQYF; cdr3_nt: TGTGCCAGCAGCTACAATGCGGGCACAGATACGCAGTATTTT
d_call: .; v_call: TRBV7-2; clone_size: .; j_call: TRBJ2-2; cdr3_aa: CASSLRGLGEWTTGELFF; cdr3_nt: TGTGCCAGCAGCTTAAGGGGACTGGGGGAGTGGACCACCGGGGAGCTGTTTTTT
d_call: TRBD1; v_call: TRBV30; clone_size: .; j_call: TRBJ1-2; cdr3_aa: CAWSVRVSGGIYGYTF; cdr3_nt: TGTGCCTGGAGTGTACGGGTTTCAGGGGGCATCTATGGCTACACCTTC
d_call: .; v_call: TRBV7-8; clone_size: .; j_call: TRBJ1-4; cdr3_aa: CASSLGLREKLFF; cdr3_nt: TGTGCCAGCAGCTTAGGCCTGAGGGAAAAACTGTTTTTT
d_call: .; v_call: TRBV5-1; clone_size: .; j_call: TRBJ2-5; cdr3_aa: CASSFGGNQETQYF; cdr3_nt: TGCGCCAGCAGCTTTGGCGGGAATCAAGAGACCCAGTACTTC
d_call: .; v_call: TRBV6-1; clone_size: .; j_call: TRBJ1-2; cdr3_aa: CASRALEGGGGYTF; cdr3_nt: TGTGCCAGCAGGGCCCTCGAGGGGGGGGGAGGCTACACCTTC
d_call: .; v_call: TRBV7-8; clone_size: .; j_call: TRBJ2-7; cdr3_aa: CASSGAGTRLYEQYF; cdr3_nt: TGTGCCAGCAGCGGAGCCGGGACTCGCCTATACGAGCAGTACTTC
d_call: TRBD1; v_call: TRBV19; clone_size: .; j_call: TRBJ2-7; cdr3_aa: CASSALKGQDQWEQYF; cdr3_nt: TGTGCCAGTAGTGCCCTTAAGGGACAGGACCAGTGGGAGCAGTACTTC
d_call: TRBD1; v_call: TRBV30; clone_size: .; j_call: TRBJ1-1; cdr3_aa: CAWTWTGNTEAFF; cdr3_nt: TGTGCCTGGACCTGGACAGGGAACACTGAAGCTTTCTTT
d_call: TRBD1; v_call: TRBV7-9; clone_size: once; j_call: TRBJ2-7; cdr3_aa: CASSKNRGQGLGEQYF; cdr3_nt: TGTGCCAGCAGCAAAAACAGGGGACAGGGATTAGGAGAGCAGTACTTC
d_call: .; v_call: TRBV18; clone_size: .; j_call: TRBJ2-1; cdr3_aa: CASSPPGSNEQFF; cdr3_nt: TGTGCCAGCTCACCACCGGGCTCTAATGAGCAGTTCTTC